This TCR beta chain stems from a study of blood T cell dynamics during melanoma immunotherapy. About the study: Patients with metastatic melanoma got pembrolizumab or nivolumab-ipilimumab as first-line care.

Time point of the sample: pre-treatment baseline. One draw preceded checkpoint blockade; another followed its first cycle at week 3. Germline V gives CDR1 SGDLS, CDR2 YYNGEE. The CDR3 sequence is 14 residues long. The V end was cut by 2 bases, the J end by 9 bases, with 15 bases between. TCRdb's copy holds only in-frame clones and misses some; the assay was immunoSEQ multiplex PCR. The data show 9,700 or so clones, around 90% seen once. Specimen: blood, collected from a patient treated with checkpoint blockade. The source of this sequence is a human donor with melanoma. The chain employs TRBV9 and TRBJ2-1; D is perhaps TRBD1 or TRBD2 (5 bases each). DNA for the CDR3: TGTGCCAGCAGCGTTTTGATCGGTGGGGGTGAGCAGTTCTTC. Its translation: CASSVLIGGGEQFF. Together with reference TRBV9 and TRBJ2-1, the CDR3 gives the full variable domain: DSGVTQTPKHLITATGQRVTLRCSPRSGDLSVYWYQQSLDQGLQFLIQYYNGEERAKGNILERFSAQQFPDLHSELNLSSLELGDSALYFCASSVLIGGGEQFFGPGTRLTVL.